One and the same sample provided the 7 T cell receptor beta chains below, sequenced in a study of blood T cell repertoires in COVID-19. The table came from immunoSEQ multiplex PCR; TCRdb's copy has only in-frame clones and leaves some out. The sample contains approximately 450,000 clones, 85% to 90% of which appear only once. Sequencing was carried out using peripheral blood. Receptors originate from a woman aged 25 to 39 with acute or convalescent COVID-19.

V usage is TRBV28 and J usage is TRBJ1-2, with D tentatively TRBD1 (6 bases). Germline V lookup: CDR1 MDHEN, CDR2 SYDVKM. With 6 bases removed from V and 7 bases from J, the gap between germline ends came to 15 bases. The CDR3 is 13 amino acids. CDR3 DNA sequence: TGTGCCAGCAGCCGAAACAGGGATTTTGGCTACACCTTC. Translating gives CASSRNRDFGYTF.

Only a few counts were recorded for this clone. The V and J genes are TRBV25-1 and TRBJ2-7; tentative D call: TRBD1 (5 bases). Germline assignment: CDR1 MGHDK and CDR2 SYGVNS. This CDR3 is built from 14 residues. V lost 4 bases and J 7 bases, leaving 17 bases between the germline ends. The CDR3 DNA follows: TGTGCCAGCAGTGGAGGACACATGGCTTGGGAGCAGTACTTC. As protein: CASSGGHMAWEQYF.

The J gene is TRBJ2-7, the V gene TRBV27; possibly TRBD1 for D (6 bases). V lost 6 bases, J lost 1 base, and 10 bases lay in between. CDR1 is MNHEY, CDR2 SMNVEV, per germline (reference sequence). This CDR3 has 13 amino acids. CDR3 residues: CASRDTGSYEQYF. The CDR3 bases are TGTGCCAGCAGAGACACAGGGTCCTACGAGCAGTACTTC.

On this clone itself: The same CDR3 can be traced to other DNA sequences in this sample. This chain uses TRBV6-5 with TRBJ2-7; 8 bases map to TRBD1. Per germline, CDR1 MNHEY and CDR2 SVGAGI. J was trimmed by 2 bases and V by 6 bases; bases with no gene match: 6. The CDR3 is 14 amino acids. This CDR3 reads CASRRQGNTYEQYF. CDR3 sequence (DNA): TGTGCCAGCAGACGACAGGGGAACACCTACGAGCAGTACTTC.

The chain combines TRBV20-1 with TRBJ2-2; D is unclear. The CDR3 is made up of 15 amino acids. In germline, CDR1 is DFQATT, CDR2 SNEGSKA (reference sequence). V lost 3 bases, J lost 6 bases, and 17 bases lay in between. CDR3 sequence reads: CSASKPIAVPGELFF. In nucleotides, the CDR3 is TGCAGTGCTAGTAAACCCATAGCAGTTCCCGGGGAGCTGTTTTTT.

The chain carries TRBV30 and TRBJ1-6; no definite D call. The V gene lost 4 bases and the J gene lost 0 bases, with 13 bases spanning the gap. Germline CDR1 reads GTSNPN; CDR2 reads SVGIG (reference sequence). There are 16 residues in the CDR3. The DNA of the CDR3 is TGTGCCTGGACTCCCACGGGGAGCTCCTATAATTCACCCCTCCACTTT. This sequence encodes CAWTPTGSSYNSPLHF.

This clone was found once. V gene TRBV3-1 (or the pseudogene TRBV3-2) combines with J gene TRBJ1-5; 7 bases line up with TRBD1. V shed 3 bases, J shed 6 bases, and the junction held 8 bases outside the gene matches. Germline assignment: CDR1 LGHDT and CDR2 YNNKEL (reference sequence). CDR3 size: 15 residues. The CDR3 is CASSHGQVYGQPQHF. Written as DNA, the CDR3 is TGTGCCAGCAGCCACGGACAGGTTTACGGTCAGCCCCAGCATTTT.